Sequencing of this T cell receptor (beta chain) was carried out in a study of identical twins. Study-wide points: Carriage of fewer insertions was seen in abundant cord blood beta clonotypes, whereas memory repertoires showed none. Out-of-frame alpha sequences shared by twins showed excess low generation probability. Monozygotic twins shared more out-of-frame TCR alpha than recombination models predicted.

Template switching supplied a universal primer site; unique molecular identifiers were carried on the cDNA. Using its own MiXCR run on the 5' RACE reads, TCRdb lists one record per CDR3 protein. The table records hundreds of thousands of distinct CDR3 sequences, about 12% of them present only once. As for this clonotype: Its matching antigen is unknown.

These data were likewise used in another study, on yellow fever vaccine responses in identical twins.

The specimen was CD8+ T cells sorted from blood. The sequence derives from a young woman in good health.

The CDR3 sequence: CASSYTGFSGANVLTF. The CDR3 region has the DNA TGTGCCAGCAGTTACACAGGGTTCTCTGGGGCCAACGTCCTGACTTTC. The chain carries TRBV6-5 and TRBJ2-6, with a possible D match to TRBD1 (6 bases). The CDR3 has 16 amino acids. V shed 2 bases and J shed 0 bases, with 8 bases lying between them. Per germline, CDR1 MNHEY and CDR2 SVGAGI.